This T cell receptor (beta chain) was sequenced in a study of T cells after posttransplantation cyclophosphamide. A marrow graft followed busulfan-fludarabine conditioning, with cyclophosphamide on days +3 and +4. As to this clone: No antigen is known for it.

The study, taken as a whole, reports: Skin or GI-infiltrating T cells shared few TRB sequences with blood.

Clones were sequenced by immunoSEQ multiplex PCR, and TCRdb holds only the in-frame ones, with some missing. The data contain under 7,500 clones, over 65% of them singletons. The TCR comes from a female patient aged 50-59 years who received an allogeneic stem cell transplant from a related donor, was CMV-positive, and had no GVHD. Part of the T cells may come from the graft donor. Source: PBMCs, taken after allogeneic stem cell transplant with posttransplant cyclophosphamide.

DNA for the CDR3: TGTGCCAGCAGTTCCAGGGCCGGGACAGGTTACAATGAGCAGTTCTTC. Protein sequence: CASSSRAGTGYNEQFF. The chain links TRBV28 to TRBJ2-1; 8 bases are a match to TRBD1. The germline gives CDR1 MDHEN, CDR2 SYDVKM. With V trimmed by 4 bases and J by 4 bases, 9 bases remained unmatched. There are 16 residues in the CDR3. Together with reference TRBV28 and TRBJ2-1, the CDR3 gives the full variable domain: DVKVTQSSRYLVKRTGEKVFLECVQDMDHENMFWYRQDPGLGLRLIYFSYDVKMKEKGDIPEGYSVSREKKERFSLILESASTNQTSMYLCASSSRAGTGYNEQFFGPGTRLTVL.